This passage covers 14 T cell receptor beta chains from one sample sequenced in a study of blood T cell repertoires in COVID-19. The data were produced by immunoSEQ multiplex PCR, yet TCRdb's version contains in-frame clones alone and is incomplete. Of about 200,000 clones listed, 80% to 90% are singletons. The specimen was PBMCs or T cells enriched from blood (not recorded which). All receptors derive from a middle-aged woman with acute COVID-19.

As concerns this clone: This sample also contains other DNA sequences that code for the same CDR3. This chain connects TRBV28 to TRBJ1-1; 7 nucleotides align to TRBD1. V gave up 4 bases and J gave up 0 bases; unmatched junction bases: 2. In germline, CDR1 is MDHEN, CDR2 SYDVKM. The CDR3 has 14 residues. The CDR3 nucleotides read TGTGCCAGCAGTTCTAGGGGGCTGAACACTGAAGCTTTCTTT. Amino acid sequence: CASSSRGLNTEAFF.

The rearrangement links TRBV28 to TRBJ2-1; D is undetermined. V lost 6 bases to trimming and J lost 6 bases, with 12 bases between them. The CDR3 runs to 13 residues. Germline CDR1 is MDHEN and CDR2 is SYDVKM. The chain's CDR3 is CASSRPPGNEQFF. CDR3 bases: TGTGCCAGCAGCCGTCCTCCCGGCAATGAGCAGTTCTTC.

The rearrangement links TRBV27 to TRBJ1-2, with TRBD1 matching 8 bases. V gave up 3 bases and J gave up 7 bases; unmatched junction bases: 4. The CDR3 extends over 13 amino acids. Germline V gene sequence: CDR1 MNHEY, CDR2 SMNVEV (reference sequence). The CDR3 DNA follows: TGTGCCAGCAGTTTTAACAGGGGGGGTGGCTACACCTTC. Its protein is CASSFNRGGGYTF.

Concerning this clone itself: The identical CDR3 is also encoded by other nucleotide sequences in the sample. This rearrangement joins TRBV28 to TRBJ2-5; 12 bases fit TRBD1. Trimming at V came to 5 bases and at J to 4 bases, leaving 8 bases not matched to a gene. Germline lookup yields CDR1 MDHEN and CDR2 SYDVKM. The CDR3 covers 16 residues. The CDR3 region has the DNA TGTGCCAGCAGTACCCCGGGACAGGGGGCGGGAGAGACCCAGTACTTC. Translating it yields CASSTPGQGAGETQYF.

This clone was seen more than once but under ten times. The chain employs TRBV5-6 and TRBJ2-2; 7 nucleotides line up with TRBD1. Germline assignment: CDR1 SGHDT and CDR2 YYEEEE. Germline trimming cut 8 bases from V and 0 bases from J; bases unmatched to any gene: 10. This CDR3 contains 16 residues. CDR3 region: CASLPATGANTGELFF. CDR3 in DNA: TGTGCCAGTCTCCCGGCAACAGGGGCGAACACCGGGGAGCTGTTTTTT.

This rearrangement joins TRBV4-1 to TRBJ2-2; 10 nucleotides match TRBD1. The CDR3 consists of 21 residues. Germline assignment: CDR1 MGHRA and CDR2 YSYEKL. With 4 bases clipped from V and 4 bases from J, the junction kept 21 bases outside the gene matches. This CDR3 is CASSPRQGAAGRVSPTGELFF. The CDR3 DNA reads TGCGCCAGCAGCCCTAGACAGGGGGCCGCGGGAAGAGTGTCGCCCACCGGGGAGCTGTTTTTT.

The chain links TRBV2 to TRBJ2-5, with TRBD2 matching over 8 bases. V lost 3 bases, J lost 9 bases, and 6 bases stayed unmatched. The CDR3 consists of 13 residues. Germline-derived CDR1 and CDR2 are SNHLY and FYNNEI. The CDR3 loop is CASSDGSGKPQYF. DNA of the CDR3: TGTGCCAGCAGTGATGGTAGCGGGAAGCCCCAGTACTTC.

This clone was detected once. V usage is TRBV29-1 and J usage is TRBJ1-1; D not resolved. CDR1 is SQVTM, CDR2 ANQGSEA, per germline. V was clipped by 5 bases and J by 3 bases, with 4 bases between them. This CDR3 is built from 10 residues. CDR3 sequence (DNA): TGCAGCGTTTGGCACACTGAAGCTTTCTTT. Encoded protein: CSVWHTEAFF.

V usage is TRBV28 and J usage is TRBJ2-1, with TRBD2 matching 9 bases. Per the germline V gene, CDR1 is MDHEN and CDR2 is SYDVKM. V lost 11 bases, J lost 9 bases, and 11 bases stayed unmatched. CDR3 size: 13 residues. CDR3 amino acids: CASEAGGFSEQFF. DNA of the CDR3: TGTGCCTCCGAAGCGGGAGGATTTAGTGAGCAGTTCTTC.

Comments on this clone: At one end the junction does not follow the germline gene, possibly because of a read error. V and J are TRBV7-7 and TRBJ2-1, with TRBD2 as a possible D gene (7 bases). CDR1 and CDR2 from the germline V gene are SSHAT and FNYEAQ (reference sequence). The CDR3 loop spans 15 amino acids. CDR3 residues: CASSIGLGGPNQQFF. The DNA of the CDR3 is TGTGCCAGCAGCATCGGACTAGGGGGGCCCAATCAGCAGTTCTTC.

This clone was observed once. The chain employs TRBV5-6 and TRBJ1-6; 9 positions match TRBD1. Losses at the gene ends were 4 bases for V and 11 bases for J; bases not matched to a gene: 7. This CDR3 region has 14 residues. CDR1 SGHDT and CDR2 YYEEEE come from the germline V gene. CDR3 protein: CASSPQTGGAPLHF. The DNA of the CDR3 is TGTGCCAGCAGCCCCCAGACAGGGGGGGCACCCCTCCACTTT. The full variable domain, rest sourced from reference TRBV5-6 and TRBJ1-6, is DAGVTQSPTHLIKTRGQQVTLRCSPKSGHDTVSWYQQALGQGPQFIFQYYEEEERQRGNFPDRFSGHQFPNYSSELNVNALLLGDSALYLCASSPQTGGAPLHFGNGTRLTVT.

This chain uses TRBV27 with TRBJ1-4; 10 nucleotides align to TRBD1. Germline loops: CDR1 MNHEY, CDR2 SMNVEV (reference sequence). The CDR3 is 16 residues long. Trimming removed 4 bases from V and 10 bases from J; junction bases left unmatched: 12. As DNA, the CDR3 is TGTGCCAGCAGTTCCTCCGGGACAGGGGAGATAGGAAAACTGTTTTTT. Its protein is CASSSSGTGEIGKLFF.

This CDR3 is CASSLHSGGVYEQYF. CDR3 nucleotide sequence: TGCGCCAGCAGCCTACATAGCGGGGGGGTCTACGAGCAGTACTTC. The rearrangement links TRBV4-1 to TRBJ2-7; TRBD2 agrees at 11 bases. The V gene end was trimmed by 4 bases and the J gene end by 3 bases; junction bases not matched to a gene: 5. Germline V gene data show CDR1 as MGHRA and CDR2 as YSYEKL. The CDR3 totals 15 residues.

The chain recombines TRBV21-1 with TRBJ2-1; the D segment call TRBD1 is taken from the table without a DNA check. TRBV21-1 is marked as a pseudogene. The CDR3 is 16 amino acids. The CDR3 is CASSTRQETSYNEQFF. CDR3 sequence (DNA): TGTGCCAGCAGCACCCGACAGGAAACCTCCTACAATGAGCAGTTCTTC.